Sequencing of this T cell receptor beta chain was carried out in a study of shared clonotypes between healthy human individuals. Background on the study: Three plates were used per donor for CD4 naive, three for CD4 memory, two for CD8 naive and one for CD8 memory.

Germline V gene lookup returns CDR1 MDHEN and CDR2 SYDVKM. The CDR3 length is 16 residues. V lost 5 bases to trimming and J lost 1 base, with 16 bases between them. Repertoires were generated with immunoSEQ multiplex PCR, while TCRdb's copy carries only in-frame clones and drops some. The sample contains about 2.4 million clones, roughly 93% of which appear only once. The sequencing input was naive CD4+ T cells from PBMCs. The sample's subset: CD45RA+ positively selected. The V call is TRBV28, the J call TRBJ2-3; unclear D gene. The clonotype was recovered from a man between 18 and 29 years old in good health. Some clones in this sample may be carry-over from other donors' samples. The CDR3 bases are TGTGCCAGCAGTCCCAACCGGTGGGGTGGCACAGATACGCAGTATTTT. As protein: CASSPNRWGGTDTQYF. Together with reference TRBV28 and TRBJ2-3, the CDR3 gives the full variable domain: DVKVTQSSRYLVKRTGEKVFLECVQDMDHENMFWYRQDPGLGLRLIYFSYDVKMKEKGDIPEGYSVSREKKERFSLILESASTNQTSMYLCASSPNRWGGTDTQYFGPGTRLTVL.